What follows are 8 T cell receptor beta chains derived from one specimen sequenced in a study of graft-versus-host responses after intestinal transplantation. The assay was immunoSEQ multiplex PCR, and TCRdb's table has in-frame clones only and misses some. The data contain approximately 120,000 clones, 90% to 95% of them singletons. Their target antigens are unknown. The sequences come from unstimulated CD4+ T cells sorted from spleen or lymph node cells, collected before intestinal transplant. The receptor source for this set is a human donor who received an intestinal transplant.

In DNA, the CDR3 is TGTGCCAGCAGTTTCTTTCACAGGTACTCTGGAAACACCATATATTTT. Translating it yields CASSFFHRYSGNTIYF. The chain links TRBV25-1 to TRBJ1-3, with D possibly being TRBD1 (5 bases). Deletions cut 5 bases from V and 0 bases from J, with 14 bases between. The CDR3 loop spans 16 amino acids. CDR1 MGHDK and CDR2 SYGVNS come from the germline V gene. Together with reference TRBV25-1 and TRBJ1-3, the CDR3 gives the full variable domain: EADIYQTPRYLVIGTGKKITLECSQTMGHDKMYWYQQDPGMELHLIHYSYGVNSTEKGDLSSESTVSRIRTEHFPLTLESARPSHTSQYLCASSFFHRYSGNTIYFGEGSWLTVV.

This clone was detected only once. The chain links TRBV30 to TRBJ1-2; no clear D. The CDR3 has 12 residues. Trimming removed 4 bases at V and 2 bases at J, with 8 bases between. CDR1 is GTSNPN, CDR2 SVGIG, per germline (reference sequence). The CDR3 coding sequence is TGTGCCTGGACGGGATCGAACTATGGCTACACCTTC. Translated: CAWTGSNYGYTF.

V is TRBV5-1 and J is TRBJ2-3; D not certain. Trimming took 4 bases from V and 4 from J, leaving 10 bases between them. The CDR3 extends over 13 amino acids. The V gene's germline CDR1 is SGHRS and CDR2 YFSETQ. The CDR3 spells CASSVGSSDTQYF. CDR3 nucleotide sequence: TGCGCCAGCAGCGTGGGGTCTTCAGATACGCAGTATTTT.

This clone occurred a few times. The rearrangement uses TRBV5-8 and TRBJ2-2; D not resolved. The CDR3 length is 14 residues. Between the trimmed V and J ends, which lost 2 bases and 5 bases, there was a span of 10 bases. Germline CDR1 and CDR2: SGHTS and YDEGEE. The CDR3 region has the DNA TGTGCCAGCAGCTTAAGAAGGGCGACCGGGGAGCTGTTTTTT. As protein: CASSLRRATGELFF.

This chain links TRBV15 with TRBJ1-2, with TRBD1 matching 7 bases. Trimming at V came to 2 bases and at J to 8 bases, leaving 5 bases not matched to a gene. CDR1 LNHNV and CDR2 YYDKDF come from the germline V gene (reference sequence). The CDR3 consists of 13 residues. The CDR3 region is CATSRPGTDGYTF. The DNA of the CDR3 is TGTGCCACCAGCAGACCCGGGACAGACGGCTACACCTTC.

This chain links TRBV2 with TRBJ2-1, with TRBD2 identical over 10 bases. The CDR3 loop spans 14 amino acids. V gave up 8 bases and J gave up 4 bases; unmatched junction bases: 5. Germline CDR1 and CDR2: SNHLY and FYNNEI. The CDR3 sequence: CASRSGGGYNEQFF. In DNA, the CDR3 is TGTGCCAGCCGGAGCGGGGGGGGGTACAATGAGCAGTTCTTC.

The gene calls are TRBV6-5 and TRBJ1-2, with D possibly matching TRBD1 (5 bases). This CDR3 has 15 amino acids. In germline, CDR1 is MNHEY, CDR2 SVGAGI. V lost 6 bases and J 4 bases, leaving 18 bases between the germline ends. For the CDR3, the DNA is TGTGCCAGCAGGACGACAGAGGCGTCCTCCTATGGCTACACCTTC. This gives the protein CASRTTEASSYGYTF.

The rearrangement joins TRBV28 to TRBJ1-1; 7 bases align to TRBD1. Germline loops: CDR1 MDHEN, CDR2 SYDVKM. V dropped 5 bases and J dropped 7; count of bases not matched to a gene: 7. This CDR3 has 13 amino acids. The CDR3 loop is CASSPGQANEAFF. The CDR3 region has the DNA TGTGCCAGCAGTCCCGGACAGGCGAATGAAGCTTTCTTT.